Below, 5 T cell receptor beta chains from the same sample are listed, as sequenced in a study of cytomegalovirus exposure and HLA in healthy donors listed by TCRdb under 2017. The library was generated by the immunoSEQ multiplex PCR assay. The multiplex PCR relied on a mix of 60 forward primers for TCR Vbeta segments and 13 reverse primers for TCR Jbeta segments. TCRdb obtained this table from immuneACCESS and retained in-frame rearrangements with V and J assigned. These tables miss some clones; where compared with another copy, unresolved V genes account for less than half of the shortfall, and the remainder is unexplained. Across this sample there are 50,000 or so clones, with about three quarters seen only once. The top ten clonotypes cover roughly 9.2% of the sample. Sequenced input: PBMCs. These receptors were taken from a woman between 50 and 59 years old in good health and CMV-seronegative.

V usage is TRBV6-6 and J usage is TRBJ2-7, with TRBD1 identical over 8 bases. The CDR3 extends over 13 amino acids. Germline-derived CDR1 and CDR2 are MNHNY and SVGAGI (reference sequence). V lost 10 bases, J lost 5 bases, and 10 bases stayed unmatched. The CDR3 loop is CATRTGSLDEQYF. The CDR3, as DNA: TGTGCCACCCGGACAGGGAGCCTCGACGAGCAGTACTTC.

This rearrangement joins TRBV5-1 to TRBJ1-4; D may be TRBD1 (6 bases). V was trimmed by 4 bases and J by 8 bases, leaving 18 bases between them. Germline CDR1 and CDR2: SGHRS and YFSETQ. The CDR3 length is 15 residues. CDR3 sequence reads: CASSPEVDSGEKLFF. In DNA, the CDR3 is TGCGCCAGCAGCCCTGAGGTGGACAGCGGAGAAAAACTGTTTTTT.

Here the CDR3 reads CASSPAGSNQPQHF. Written as DNA, the CDR3 is TGTGCCAGCAGTCCGGCGGGGAGCAATCAGCCCCAGCATTTT. The V call is TRBV27, the J call TRBJ1-5; D ambiguous. This CDR3 spans 14 amino acids. V was clipped by 5 bases and J by 1 base, with 9 bases between them. CDR1 is MNHEY, CDR2 SMNVEV, per germline (reference sequence).

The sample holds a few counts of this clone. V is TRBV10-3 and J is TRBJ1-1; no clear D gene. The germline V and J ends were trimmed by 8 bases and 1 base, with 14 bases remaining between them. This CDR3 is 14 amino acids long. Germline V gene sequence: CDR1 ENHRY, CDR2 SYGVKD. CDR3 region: CAIRMEARNTEAFF. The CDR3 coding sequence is TGTGCCATCCGAATGGAGGCGAGGAACACTGAAGCTTTCTTT.

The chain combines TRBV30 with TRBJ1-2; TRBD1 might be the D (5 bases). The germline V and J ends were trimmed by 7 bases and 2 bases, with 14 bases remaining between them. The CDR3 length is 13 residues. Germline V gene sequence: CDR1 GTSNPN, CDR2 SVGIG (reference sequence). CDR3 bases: TGTGCCTTTTCCGGGGGGGAAAACTATGGCTACACCTTC. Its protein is CAFSGGENYGYTF. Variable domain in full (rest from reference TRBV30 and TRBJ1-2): SQTIHQWPATLVQPVGSPLSLECTVEGTSNPNLYWYRQAAGRGLQLLFYSVGIGQISSEVPQNLSASRPQDRQFILSSKKLLLSDSGFYLCAFSGGENYGYTFGSGTRLTVV.